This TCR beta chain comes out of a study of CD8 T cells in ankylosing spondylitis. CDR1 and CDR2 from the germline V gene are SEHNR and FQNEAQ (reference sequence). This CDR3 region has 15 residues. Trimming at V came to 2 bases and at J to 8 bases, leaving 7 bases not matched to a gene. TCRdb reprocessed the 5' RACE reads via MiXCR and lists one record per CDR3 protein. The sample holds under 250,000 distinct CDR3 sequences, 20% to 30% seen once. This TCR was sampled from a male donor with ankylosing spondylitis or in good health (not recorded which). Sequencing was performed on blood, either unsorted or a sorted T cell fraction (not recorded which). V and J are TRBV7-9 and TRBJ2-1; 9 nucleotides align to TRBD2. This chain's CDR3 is CASSLKGTSSDEQFF. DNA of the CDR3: TGTGCCAGCAGCTTAAAGGGGACTAGCAGCGATGAGCAGTTCTTC.